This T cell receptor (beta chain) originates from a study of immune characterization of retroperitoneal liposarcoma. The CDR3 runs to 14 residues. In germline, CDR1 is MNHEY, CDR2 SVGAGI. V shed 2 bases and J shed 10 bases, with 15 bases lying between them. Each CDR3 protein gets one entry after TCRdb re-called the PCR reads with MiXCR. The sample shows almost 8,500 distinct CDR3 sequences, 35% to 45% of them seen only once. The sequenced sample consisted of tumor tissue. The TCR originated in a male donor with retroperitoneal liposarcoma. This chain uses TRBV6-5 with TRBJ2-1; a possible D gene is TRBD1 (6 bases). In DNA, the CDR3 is TGTGCCAGCAGTTACCGGGACACCTACTACGAGCAGTTCTTC. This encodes CASSYRDTYYEQFF.